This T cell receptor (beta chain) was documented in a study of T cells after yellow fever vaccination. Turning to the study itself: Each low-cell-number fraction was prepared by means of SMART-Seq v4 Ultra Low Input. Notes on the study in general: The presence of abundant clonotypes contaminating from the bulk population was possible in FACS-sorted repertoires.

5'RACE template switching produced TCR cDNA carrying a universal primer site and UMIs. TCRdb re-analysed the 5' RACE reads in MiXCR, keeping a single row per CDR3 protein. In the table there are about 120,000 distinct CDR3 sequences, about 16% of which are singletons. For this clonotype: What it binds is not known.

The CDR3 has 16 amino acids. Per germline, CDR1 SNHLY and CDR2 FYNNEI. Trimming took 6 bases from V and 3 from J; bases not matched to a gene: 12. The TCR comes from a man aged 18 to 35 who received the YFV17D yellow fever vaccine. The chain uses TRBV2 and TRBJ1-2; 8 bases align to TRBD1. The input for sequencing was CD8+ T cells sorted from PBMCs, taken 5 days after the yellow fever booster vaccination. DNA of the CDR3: TGTGCCAGCAGCCAGAACCGGGCAGGGGGCTACTATGGCTACACCTTC. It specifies CASSQNRAGGYYGYTF. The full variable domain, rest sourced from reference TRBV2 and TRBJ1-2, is EPEVTQTPSHQVTQMGQEVILRCVPISNHLYFYWYRQILGQKVEFLVSFYNNEISEKSEIFDDQFSVERPDGSNFTLKIRSTKLEDSAMYFCASSQNRAGGYYGYTFGSGTRLTVV.